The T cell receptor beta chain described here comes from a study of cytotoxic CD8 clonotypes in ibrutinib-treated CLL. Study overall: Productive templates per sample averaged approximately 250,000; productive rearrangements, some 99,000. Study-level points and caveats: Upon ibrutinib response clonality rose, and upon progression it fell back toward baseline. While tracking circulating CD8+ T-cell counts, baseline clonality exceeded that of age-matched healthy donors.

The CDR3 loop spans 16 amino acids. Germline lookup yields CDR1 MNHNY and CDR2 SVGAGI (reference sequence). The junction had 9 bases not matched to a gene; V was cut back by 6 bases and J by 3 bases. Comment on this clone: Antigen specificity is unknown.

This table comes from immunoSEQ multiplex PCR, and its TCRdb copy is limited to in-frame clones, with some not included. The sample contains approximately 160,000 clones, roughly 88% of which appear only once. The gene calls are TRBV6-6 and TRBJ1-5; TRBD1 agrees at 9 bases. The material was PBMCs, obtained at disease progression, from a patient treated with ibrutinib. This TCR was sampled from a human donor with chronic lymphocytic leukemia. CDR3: CASRHSDRGYNQPQHF. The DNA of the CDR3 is TGTGCCAGCAGACATTCGGACAGGGGATACAATCAGCCCCAGCATTTT.